Shown below are 2 T cell receptor beta chains from a single sample sequenced in a study of blood T cell repertoires in COVID-19. Clones were sequenced by immunoSEQ multiplex PCR, and TCRdb holds only the in-frame ones, with some missing. In the table there are around 270,000 clones, around 90% of which are singletons. Sequenced: peripheral blood. The receptors here all came from a woman in her fifties or sixties with COVID-19, enrolled during active disease.

The chain recombines TRBV3-1 (or the pseudogene TRBV3-2) with TRBJ2-3; a weak D match, TRBD2 (5 bases). Germline V gives CDR1 LGHDT, CDR2 YNNKEL (reference sequence). The CDR3 has 13 amino acids. With 1 base removed from V and 8 bases from J, the gap between germline ends came to 10 bases. The DNA for the CDR3 is TGTGCCAGCAGCCAAGCGCGGAGCGGTACGCAGTATTTT. Its translation: CASSQARSGTQYF.

About this clone: Other DNA sequences in this specimen translate into the identical CDR3. This chain links TRBV7-2 with TRBJ2-1; 7 bases map to TRBD1. CDR1 SGHTA and CDR2 FQGNSA come from the germline V gene. The CDR3 loop spans 15 amino acids. V gave up 3 bases and J gave up 0 bases; unmatched junction bases: 2. The chain's CDR3 is CASSLTGSSYNEQFF. CDR3 nucleotide sequence: TGTGCCAGCAGCTTGACAGGGAGCTCCTACAATGAGCAGTTCTTC.